This T cell receptor beta chain was found in a study of T-cell reconstitution after alpha-beta-depleted transplantation in children. The CDR3 runs 16 residues. Per the germline V gene, CDR1 is SGDLS and CDR2 is YYNGEE. Losses at the gene ends were 4 bases for V and 9 bases for J; bases not matched to a gene: 14. The TCRbeta library was prepared with unique molecular identifiers. A single record per CDR3 protein comes from TCRdb applying MiXCR to the PCR reads. The data show about 610,000 distinct CDR3 sequences, roughly a tenth seen once. The sequencing here drew on PBMCs from the stem cell graft donor, taken from the stem cell graft. V and J are TRBV9 and TRBJ2-1; 9 positions match TRBD2. The clonotype originates from a human donor who donated a stem cell graft to a child with acute myeloid leukemia. DNA of the CDR3: TGTGCCAGCAGCATCATCCCAGGGACTAGCTCGAGTGAGCAGTTCTTC. Its translation is CASSIIPGTSSSEQFF. Full variable domain (rest looked up from reference TRBV9 and TRBJ2-1): DSGVTQTPKHLITATGQRVTLRCSPRSGDLSVYWYQQSLDQGLQFLIQYYNGEERAKGNILERFSAQQFPDLHSELNLSSLELGDSALYFCASSIIPGTSSSEQFFGPGTRLTVL.